These T cell receptor beta chains were read from a single sample in a study of T cell clonotyping in hematopoietic cell transplantation. Libraries were prepared by immunoSEQ multiplex PCR; TCRdb keeps only in-frame clonotypes and omits some of them. The sample records about 45,000 clones, roughly 80% being singletons. The sample in question was peripheral blood mononuclear cells, obtained before stem cell transplant. Receptor source: a man in his 60s with myelodysplastic syndrome. Some clones in this sample may be carry-over from other donors' samples. Both conserved end residues are part of each CDR3. D genes are given only for firm matches. Rows give clone size only sometimes, using once, few, many, or a class for an expanded clone.

D: TRBD2
J: TRBJ2-5
size: -
V: TRBV6-6
CDR3: CASSYTSGQETQYF
DNA: TGTGCCAGCAGTTACACTAGCGGGCAAGAGACCCAGTACTTC

D: -
J: TRBJ2-6
size: -
V: TRBV5-1
CDR3: CASRPGTNSGANVLTF
DNA: TGCGCCAGCAGACCCGGGACCAACTCTGGGGCCAACGTCCTGACTTTC

D: -
J: TRBJ2-3
size: -
V: TRBV29-1
CDR3: CSVGDVGDTQYF
DNA: TGCAGCGTTGGAGATGTGGGTGATACGCAGTATTTT

D: -
J: TRBJ1-6
size: -
V: TRBV7-2
CDR3: CASSLTRTGNNSPLHF
DNA: TGTGCCAGCAGCTTAACCCGGACGGGAAATAATTCACCCCTCCACTTT

D: TRBD2
J: TRBJ2-7
size: -
V: TRBV5-1
CDR3: CASSSSTSGTYEQYF
DNA: TGCGCCAGCAGCTCCTCAACTAGCGGGACCTACGAGCAGTACTTC

D: -
J: TRBJ1-3
size: -
V: TRBV6-5
CDR3: CASPTPGALNTIYF
DNA: TGTGCCAGCCCAACCCCGGGGGCCTTAAACACCATATATTTT

D: TRBD1
J: TRBJ1-2
size: -
V: TRBV19
CDR3: CASRLQGNYGYTF
DNA: TGTGCCAGTAGACTACAGGGGAACTATGGCTACACCTTC

D: -
J: TRBJ1-5
size: few
V: TRBV7-8
CDR3: CASSLAGLGNQPQHF
DNA: TGTGCCAGCAGCTTAGCGGGTCTTGGCAATCAGCCCCAGCATTTT

D: -
J: TRBJ2-7
size: -
V: TRBV6-5
CDR3: CASSYSGDGYEQYF
DNA: TGTGCCAGCAGTTACTCGGGGGACGGCTACGAGCAGTACTTC

D: TRBD1
J: TRBJ2-7
size: -
V: TRBV11-2
CDR3: CASSPSGTGPYEQYF
DNA: TGTGCCAGCAGCCCCTCCGGGACAGGGCCCTACGAGCAGTACTTC

D: TRBD1
J: TRBJ1-2
size: -
V: TRBV13
CDR3: CASSASGGAGYGYTF
DNA: TGTGCCAGCAGCGCCTCAGGGGGCGCGGGCTATGGCTACACCTTC

D: -
J: TRBJ2-7
size: -
V: TRBV5-6
CDR3: CASSFGQGRYEQYF
DNA: TGTGCCAGCAGCTTTGGGCAGGGGAGGTACGAGCAGTACTTC

D: TRBD1
J: TRBJ2-7
size: -
V: TRBV28
CDR3: CASSPTGTGGIYEQYF
DNA: TGTGCCAGCAGTCCTACGGGGACAGGGGGGATATACGAGCAGTACTTC

D: -
J: TRBJ1-6
size: -
V: TRBV6-5
CDR3: CASSWDGLTNSPLHF
DNA: TGTGCCAGCAGCTGGGACGGTCTGACAAATTCACCCCTCCACTTT

D: -
J: TRBJ1-5
size: large
V: TRBV5-6
CDR3: CASSRGASGFNQPQHF
DNA: TGTGCCAGCAGCCGGGGGGCATCCGGGTTTAATCAGCCCCAGCATTTT

D: -
J: TRBJ1-1
size: once
V: TRBV6-1
CDR3: CASSEYGGITEAFF
DNA: TGTGCCAGCAGTGAATACGGGGGGATTACTGAAGCTTTCTTT

D: TRBD1
J: TRBJ2-7
size: -
V: TRBV28
CDR3: CASSFGQGGSSYEQYF
DNA: TGTGCCAGCAGTTTCGGACAGGGGGGTAGCTCCTACGAGCAGTACTTC

D: -
J: TRBJ1-5
size: -
V: TRBV27
CDR3: CASSLSMGVSNQPQHF
DNA: TGTGCCAGCAGTTTATCGATGGGAGTTAGCAATCAGCCCCAGCATTTT

D: TRBD2
J: TRBJ2-3
size: once
V: TRBV6-1
CDR3: CASSVRTSGGSTSTDTQYF
DNA: TGTGCCAGCAGTGTCCGGACTAGCGGGGGTTCAACTAGCACAGATACGCAGTATTTT

D: TRBD1
J: TRBJ2-1
size: -
V: TRBV29-1
CDR3: CSVDRDRVNEQFF
DNA: TGCAGCGTTGACCGGGACAGGGTCAATGAGCAGTTCTTC

D: TRBD1
J: TRBJ1-4
size: -
V: TRBV28
CDR3: CASSSDRGSNEKLFF
DNA: TGTGCCAGCAGTTCGGACAGGGGGTCGAATGAAAAACTGTTTTTT

D: -
J: TRBJ1-2
size: -
V: TRBV30
CDR3: CASPGYGNGYTF
DNA: TGTGCCTCCCCGGGGTACGGAAATGGCTACACCTTC

D: -
J: TRBJ2-7
size: -
V: TRBV7-2
CDR3: CASSLDPGHSYEQYF
DNA: TGTGCCAGCAGCTTAGACCCGGGCCACTCCTACGAGCAGTACTTC

D: -
J: TRBJ1-4
size: once
V: TRBV5-4
CDR3: CASSLDGGSNEKLFF
DNA: TGTGCCAGCAGCTTGGATGGCGGAAGTAATGAAAAACTGTTTTTT

D: -
J: TRBJ2-1
size: -
V: TRBV10-2
CDR3: CASSESRGGPNEQFF
DNA: TGCGCCAGCAGTGAGTCAAGGGGGGGCCCGAATGAGCAGTTCTTC

D: TRBD1
J: TRBJ1-2
size: -
V: TRBV29-1
CDR3: CSVRTGMGYTF
DNA: TGCAGCGTGCGGACAGGGATGGGCTACACCTTC

D: -
J: TRBJ2-2
size: -
V: TRBV19
CDR3: CATRDSFSENTGELFF
DNA: TGTGCCACAAGGGACTCCTTCTCCGAGAACACCGGGGAGCTGTTTTTT

D: -
J: TRBJ1-2
size: -
V: TRBV25-1
CDR3: CASSEGGPDRGYGYTF
DNA: TGTGCCAGCAGTGAAGGGGGTCCAGACCGGGGCTATGGCTACACCTTC

D: TRBD1
J: TRBJ1-1
size: -
V: TRBV6-5
CDR3: CASRAGQGAAEAFF
DNA: TGTGCCAGCAGGGCGGGGCAGGGGGCGGCTGAAGCTTTCTTT

D: -
J: TRBJ2-5
size: -
V: TRBV4-3
CDR3: CASSLTSGVRETQYF
DNA: TGCGCCAGCAGCCTTACCAGCGGTGTTAGGGAGACCCAGTACTTC

D: -
J: TRBJ1-2
size: -
V: TRBV27
CDR3: CATRYGDRTNYGYTF
DNA: TGTGCCACTAGATACGGTGACAGAACTAACTATGGCTACACCTTC

D: TRBD1
J: TRBJ2-7
size: -
V: TRBV5-1
CDR3: CASSLESGTGAYEQYF
DNA: TGCGCCAGCAGCTTGGAGTCCGGGACAGGGGCCTACGAGCAGTACTTC

D: -
J: TRBJ2-7
size: -
V: TRBV29-1
CDR3: CSVEDLADSYEQYF
DNA: TGCAGCGTTGAAGATCTTGCCGACTCCTACGAGCAGTACTTC

D: -
J: TRBJ1-5
size: -
V: TRBV2
CDR3: CASSEASGSNQPQHF
DNA: TGTGCCAGCAGTGAAGCGTCCGGAAGCAATCAGCCCCAGCATTTT

D: TRBD1
J: TRBJ1-6
size: -
V: TRBV2
CDR3: CASSSVLGGSASPLHF
DNA: TGTGCCAGCAGCAGCGTTTTAGGGGGCTCCGCCTCACCCCTCCACTTT

D: TRBD1
J: TRBJ1-1
size: -
V: TRBV6-1
CDR3: CASTLGQGGGTEAFF
DNA: TGTGCCAGCACCTTAGGACAGGGCGGAGGGACTGAAGCTTTCTTT

D: TRBD2
J: TRBJ2-7
size: -
V: TRBV10-1
CDR3: CASDPLAGGLAYEQYF
DNA: TGCGCCAGTGACCCCCTAGCGGGGGGCCTCGCCTACGAGCAGTACTTC

D: -
J: TRBJ1-6
size: -
V: TRBV5-1
CDR3: CASSPNARGGSPLHF
DNA: TGCGCCAGCAGCCCCAACGCACGGGGAGGTTCACCCCTCCACTTT

D: -
J: TRBJ1-2
size: -
V: TRBV19
CDR3: CASSTPDRPHIYGYTF
DNA: TGTGCCAGTAGTACACCCGACCGGCCTCACATCTATGGCTACACCTTC

D: -
J: TRBJ2-7
size: once
V: TRBV6-6
CDR3: CASSPRTSIRAQYF
DNA: TGTGCCAGCAGTCCCCGGACATCAATCCGAGCGCAGTACTTC

D: -
J: TRBJ2-5
size: once
V: TRBV18
CDR3: CASSRGRQETQYF
DNA: TGTGCCAGCTCACGAGGACGTCAAGAGACCCAGTACTTC

D: -
J: TRBJ1-1
size: -
V: TRBV5-6
CDR3: CASSLAGEGTEAFF
DNA: TGTGCCAGCAGCTTGGCAGGGGAAGGGACTGAAGCTTTCTTT

D: -
J: TRBJ1-3
size: -
V: TRBV28
CDR3: CASRPQAGNTIYF
DNA: TGTGCCAGCAGACCTCAGGCTGGAAACACCATATATTTT

D: -
J: TRBJ1-1
size: few
V: TRBV9
CDR3: CASSPSLNTEAFF
DNA: TGTGCCAGCAGCCCAAGCCTGAACACTGAAGCTTTCTTT

D: -
J: TRBJ2-2
size: -
V: TRBV9
CDR3: CASSGFLNTGELFF
DNA: TGTGCCAGCAGCGGGTTCTTGAACACCGGGGAGCTGTTTTTT

D: TRBD2
J: TRBJ2-3
size: once
V: TRBV7-9
CDR3: CASSLGLAGGSPPTDTQYF
DNA: TGTGCCAGCAGCTTAGGACTAGCGGGGGGGTCTCCGCCCACCGATACGCAGTATTTT

D: -
J: TRBJ1-2
size: -
V: TRBV7-2
CDR3: CASSLGGVNYGYTF
DNA: TGTGCCAGCAGCTTAGGGGGCGTGAACTATGGCTACACCTTC

D: -
J: TRBJ2-6
size: -
V: TRBV19
CDR3: CASSHRDPGANVLTF
DNA: TGTGCCAGTAGTCACAGGGACCCTGGGGCCAACGTCCTGACTTTC

D: TRBD1
J: TRBJ1-4
size: once
V: TRBV5-6
CDR3: CASSLVGGGFPNEKLFF
DNA: TGTGCCAGCAGCTTGGTTGGAGGGGGCTTCCCGAATGAAAAACTGTTTTTT

D: TRBD1
J: TRBJ1-5
size: -
V: TRBV30
CDR3: CAWSYRTGINQPQHF
DNA: TGTGCCTGGAGTTACCGGACAGGGATCAATCAGCCCCAGCATTTT

D: -
J: TRBJ2-1
size: -
V: TRBV6-6
CDR3: CASSSLWDDSYNEQFF
DNA: TGTGCCAGCAGTTCCCTTTGGGACGACTCCTACAATGAGCAGTTCTTC

D: TRBD1
J: TRBJ2-7
size: once
V: TRBV4-3
CDR3: CASSQARDSSYEQYF
DNA: TGCGCCAGCAGCCAAGCTCGGGACAGTTCCTACGAGCAGTACTTC

D: -
J: TRBJ1-6
size: -
V: TRBV7-8
CDR3: CASSLNSYNSPLHF
DNA: TGTGCCAGCAGCTTAAATAGCTATAATTCACCCCTCCACTTT

D: TRBD1
J: TRBJ1-2
size: -
V: TRBV7-2
CDR3: CASSLGVGQPLSYTF
DNA: TGTGCCAGCAGCTTAGGGGTGGGACAGCCTCTTAGCTACACCTTC

D: TRBD2
J: TRBJ2-5
size: -
V: TRBV30
CDR3: CAWRPPGGAGGETQYF
DNA: TGTGCCTGGAGGCCGCCGGGAGGGGCTGGGGGAGAGACCCAGTACTTC